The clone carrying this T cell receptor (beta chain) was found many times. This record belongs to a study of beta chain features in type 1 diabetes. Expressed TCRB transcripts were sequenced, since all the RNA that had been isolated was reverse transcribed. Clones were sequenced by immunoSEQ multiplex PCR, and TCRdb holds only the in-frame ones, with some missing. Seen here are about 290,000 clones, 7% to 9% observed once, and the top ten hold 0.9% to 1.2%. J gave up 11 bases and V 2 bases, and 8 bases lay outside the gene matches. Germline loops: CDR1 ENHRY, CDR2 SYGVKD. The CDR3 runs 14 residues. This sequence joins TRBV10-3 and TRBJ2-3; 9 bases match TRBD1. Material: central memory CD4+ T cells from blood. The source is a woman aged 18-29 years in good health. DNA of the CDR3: TGTGCCATCAGTGAGCCACGACAGGGGGGAGTGCAGTATTTT. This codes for CAISEPRQGGVQYF.